A selection of T cell receptor beta chains follows, all from one sample in a study of OX40 agonist ivuxolimab in advanced cancers. Assay used: immunoSEQ multiplex PCR; TCRdb lists only in-frame clones, some missing. The top ten clones hold about 10% of a sample with roughly 63,000 clones, approximately 90% of them seen once. The sample consisted of CD4+ or CD8+ T cells sorted from blood, taken in a trial of the OX40 agonist ivuxolimab. The receptor source for this set is an adult with an advanced solid tumor such as melanoma, head and neck, liver or kidney cancer. CDR3s include the opening cysteine and the closing phenylalanine or tryptophan. Each record gives: J gene, V gene, CDR3 protein.

J: TRBJ2-7; V: TRBV5-1; CDR3: CASSPTVVQGEQYF
J: TRBJ1-5; V: TRBV2; CDR3: CATQGQSIKHF
J: TRBJ1-6; V: TRBV5-4; CDR3: CASGWRKSNSPLHF
J: TRBJ1-4; V: TRBV4-1; CDR3: CASSQHSRFLNEKLFF
J: TRBJ2-3; V: TRBV5-5; CDR3: CASSSQGYTDTQYF
J: TRBJ2-1; V: TRBV6-6; CDR3: CASRPGQGSYNEQFF
J: TRBJ2-5; V: TRBV29-1; CDR3: CSVGGETQYF
J: TRBJ1-5; V: TRBV6-1; CDR3: CASTVTGNQPQHF
J: TRBJ1-5; V: TRBV18; CDR3: CASSPAQSNQPQHF
J: TRBJ2-7; V: TRBV5-4; CDR3: CASSVEWGYEQYF
J: TRBJ2-7; V: TRBV27; CDR3: CASSSLGTGAYEQYF
J: TRBJ1-5; V: TRBV2; CDR3: CASSEVGGEGIQPQHF
J: TRBJ2-3; V: TRBV27; CDR3: CASSSDPWGTQYF
J: TRBJ1-6; V: TRBV5-1; CDR3: CASRTAPPGNNSPLHF
J: TRBJ2-1; V: TRBV29-1; CDR3: CSVHYNEQFF
J: TRBJ2-2; V: TRBV19; CDR3: CASSIWGTGELFF
J: TRBJ2-3; V: TRBV7-2; CDR3: CASSLDGLAASTDTQYF
J: TRBJ2-7; V: TRBV6-1; CDR3: CASSENWYEQYF
J: TRBJ2-5; V: TRBV6-5; CDR3: CASSYRGNQETQYF
J: TRBJ2-1; V: TRBV27; CDR3: CASSQQEYNEQFF
J: TRBJ1-1; V: TRBV30; CDR3: CAKLTRTSETEAFF
J: TRBJ2-2; V: TRBV12-5; CDR3: CASGLILTSGRALTGELFF
J: TRBJ2-7; V: TRBV7-2; CDR3: CASSFKGGGGYEQYF
J: TRBJ1-3; V: TRBV10-3; CDR3: CATELGNTIYF
J: TRBJ1-4; V: TRBV5-1; CDR3: CASSLSGTGNEKLFF
J: TRBJ2-5; V: TRBV5-6; CDR3: CASSLEVGGRQETQYF
J: TRBJ1-2; V: TRBV28; CDR3: CASSPGGGYGYTF
J: TRBJ2-1; V: TRBV5-1; CDR3: CASSLEAISGYNEQFF
J: TRBJ2-7; V: TRBV2; CDR3: CASSRQGAGDEQYF
J: TRBJ1-3; V: TRBV6-5; CDR3: CATALRAGKAIYF
J: TRBJ1-2; V: TRBV18; CDR3: CASSPPSENYGYTF
J: TRBJ2-1; V: TRBV11-2; CDR3: CASSPSPELGLWYEQFF